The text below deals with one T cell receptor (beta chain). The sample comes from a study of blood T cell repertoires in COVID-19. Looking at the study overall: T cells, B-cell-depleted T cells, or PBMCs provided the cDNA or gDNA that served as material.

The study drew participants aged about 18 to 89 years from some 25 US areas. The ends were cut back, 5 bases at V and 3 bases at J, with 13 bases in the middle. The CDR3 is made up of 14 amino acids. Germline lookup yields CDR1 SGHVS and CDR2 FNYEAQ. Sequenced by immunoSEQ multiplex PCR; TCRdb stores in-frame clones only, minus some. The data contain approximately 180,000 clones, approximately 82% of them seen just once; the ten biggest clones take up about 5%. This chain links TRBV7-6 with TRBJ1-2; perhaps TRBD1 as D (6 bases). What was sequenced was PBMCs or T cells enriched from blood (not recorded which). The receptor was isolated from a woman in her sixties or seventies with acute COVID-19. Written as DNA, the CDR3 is TGTGCCAGCAGCCCAAGGGCAGGGGACTATGGCTACACCTTC. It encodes CASSPRAGDYGYTF.